The 17 T cell receptor beta chains reported below all come from one sample, sequenced in a study of identical twins. TCRdb fed the 5' RACE reads into MiXCR, producing one record per CDR3 protein. The table lists around 650,000 distinct CDR3 sequences, about 7.6% of them singletons. Another study also made use of these data, one on yellow fever vaccine responses in identical twins.

Sequences were obtained from PBMCs. All receptors derive from a young woman in good health.

This clonotype was detected a few times. The chain combines TRBV20-1 with TRBJ2-1; TRBD2 might be the D (6 bases). The CDR3 is 11 amino acids. Germline CDR1 is DFQATT and CDR2 is SNEGSKA (reference sequence). Trimming left V 4 bases short and J 8 bases short, with 9 bases between. The CDR3 bases are TGCAGTGCTACGGGGGTCGATGAGCAGTTCTTC. Translated, it gives CSATGVDEQFF.

This clonotype has a count of ten or more. In nucleotides, the CDR3 is TGCGCCAGCAGCTTGGGGCTTGCGTCGGGGGGCCTTTATAGTGAGCAGTTCTTC. This sequence encodes CASSLGLASGGLYSEQFF. The J gene is TRBJ2-1, the V gene TRBV5-1, with a weak D call TRBD2 (7 bases). The CDR3 has 18 residues. Deletions cut 0 bases from V and 9 bases from J, with 25 bases between. Per germline, CDR1 SGHRS and CDR2 YFSETQ.

This rearrangement joins TRBV7-3 to TRBJ2-1; TRBD2 agrees at 8 bases. This CDR3 has 15 amino acids. V lost 4 bases and J lost 7; bases outside the gene matches: 9. Germline V CDR1 and CDR2: SGHTA, FQGTGA. CDR3: CASSSPGTRDNEQFF. The CDR3 DNA sequence: TGTGCCAGCAGCTCACCCGGGACTAGGGATAATGAGCAGTTCTTC.

This clonotype was observed a few times. The chain carries TRBV11-2 and TRBJ1-1; D gene unclear. CDR1 is SGHAT and CDR2 is FQNNGV in the germline V gene. The CDR3 consists of 15 residues. Trimming shortened V by 0 bases and J by 0 bases, and 8 bases separated the two germline ends. The DNA of the CDR3 is TGTGCCAGCAGCTTAGAAGTAAGCATGAACACTGAAGCTTTCTTT. Translated: CASSLEVSMNTEAFF.

This clonotype was seen only a few times. J is TRBJ2-1 and V is TRBV3-1, with D perhaps TRBD1 (6 bases). The CDR3 has 12 amino acids. V lost 5 bases to trimming and J lost 8 bases, with 10 bases between them. Germline V CDR1 and CDR2: LGHDT, YNNKEL (reference sequence). CDR3 in amino acids: CASSNRVDEQFF. The DNA of the CDR3 is TGTGCCAGCAGCAACAGGGTCGATGAGCAGTTCTTC.

This clonotype was counted at least ten times. J is TRBJ2-7 and V is TRBV10-3, with 7 nucleotides matching TRBD1. This CDR3 has 14 amino acids. The germline V gene has CDR1 ENHRY and CDR2 SYGVKD. V lost 0 bases to trimming and J lost 6 bases; unmatched junction nucleotides: 5. In DNA, the CDR3 is TGTGCCATCAGTGAGTCCGGACAGGTTGGCGAGCAGTACTTC. As protein: CAISESGQVGEQYF.

This clonotype was counted only a few times. The V call is TRBV28, the J call TRBJ2-6; 7 bases match TRBD1. Per germline, CDR1 MDHEN and CDR2 SYDVKM. The CDR3 contains 16 residues. The J segment lost 1 base and the V segment lost 6 bases, leaving 6 bases of the junction unmatched. CDR3 sequence (DNA): TGTGCCAGCAGACGGACAGGCAAATCTGGGGCCAACGTCCTGACTTTC. This gives the protein CASRRTGKSGANVLTF.

The sample holds a few counts of this clonotype. The chain couples TRBV10-2 to TRBJ2-7; possibly TRBD1 or TRBD2 for D (5 bases each). The CDR3 extends over 15 amino acids. Germline CDR1 is WSHSY and CDR2 is SAAADI. Trimming pared 6 bases from V and 0 bases from J, leaving 15 bases between. Written as DNA, the CDR3 is TGCGCCAGCAGACCCGGGACCCAAAGCTCCTACGAGCAGTACTTC. Protein sequence: CASRPGTQSSYEQYF.

The chain couples TRBV12-3 or TRBV12-4 to TRBJ2-5; D is perhaps TRBD1 or TRBD2 (5 bases each). Trimming took off 6 bases at V and 5 bases at J, with 19 bases between the two ends. The CDR3 covers 15 residues. The CDR3 is CASSLPEWGSETQYF. The CDR3 coding sequence is TGTGCCAGCAGCTTACCTGAGTGGGGGAGTGAGACCCAGTACTTC.

The chain links TRBV6-1 to TRBJ1-1, with D uncertain. V was cut by 5 bases and J by 1 base, with 11 bases left in between. CDR1 is MNHNS, CDR2 SASEGT, per germline. The CDR3 sequence is 14 residues long. DNA for the CDR3: TGTGCCAGCAGTACCCCAGGATCGAACACTGAAGCTTTCTTT. It specifies CASSTPGSNTEAFF.

The V and J genes are TRBV24-1 and TRBJ2-1, with 7 nucleotides matching TRBD2. The CDR3 consists of 17 residues. In germline, CDR1 is KGHDR, CDR2 SFDVKD. The V gene end was trimmed by 3 bases and the J gene end by 0 bases; junction bases not matched to a gene: 7. The CDR3 nucleotides read TGTGCCACCAGTGATGGAGGCGCGGGGGACTCCTACAATGAGCAGTTCTTC. As protein: CATSDGGAGDSYNEQFF.

There are many counts of this clonotype. The chain employs TRBV3-1 and TRBJ2-5; D is unclear. This CDR3 is 12 amino acids long. Per germline, CDR1 LGHDT and CDR2 YNNKEL (reference sequence). Trimming shortened V by 3 bases and J by 3 bases, and 5 bases separated the two germline ends. As DNA, the CDR3 is TGTGCCAGCAGCCACATTGAAGAGACCCAGTACTTC. Its protein product is CASSHIEETQYF.

The V and J genes are TRBV5-1 and TRBJ2-3; 7 bases are shared with TRBD2. J lost 4 bases, V lost 3 bases, and 11 bases had no gene match. The CDR3 is 16 residues long. Germline V gives CDR1 SGHRS, CDR2 YFSETQ. The CDR3 DNA reads TGCGCCAGCAGCTCCCTCGGGGGAGGGCTCGCAGATACGCAGTATTTT. It codes for CASSSLGGGLADTQYF.

This clonotype came up a few times. This chain uses TRBV14 with TRBJ1-1; no definite D call. Germline CDR1 reads SGHDN; CDR2 reads FVKESK. The CDR3 consists of 14 residues. The ends were cut back, 2 bases at V and 1 base at J, with 8 bases in the middle. The CDR3: CASSQSLPNTEAFF. In nucleotides, the CDR3 is TGTGCCAGCAGCCAATCGTTACCGAACACTGAAGCTTTCTTT.

This clonotype was seen only a few times. The rearrangement uses TRBV10-3 and TRBJ1-1; 8 positions match TRBD1. The germline CDR1 and CDR2 sequences are ENHRY and SYGVKD. The CDR3 runs 13 residues. With 11 bases clipped from V and 5 bases from J, the junction kept 10 bases outside the gene matches. The CDR3 sequence: CAVRQGSVTEAFF. CDR3 nucleotide sequence: TGTGCCGTCCGACAGGGGTCTGTTACTGAAGCTTTCTTT.

This clonotype was seen at least ten times. The chain employs TRBV2 and TRBJ2-7, with no clear D. V lost 3 bases, J lost 3 bases, and 12 bases lay in between. Germline V gene data show CDR1 as SNHLY and CDR2 as FYNNEI. The CDR3 length is 14 residues. CDR3 bases: TGTGCCAGCAGTGACCACCAGGATGACTACGAGCAGTACGTC. Encoded protein: CASSDHQDDYEQYV.

The table lists this clonotype with many counts. The chain couples TRBV5-1 to TRBJ2-1; D is unclear. Germline V gene lookup returns CDR1 SGHRS and CDR2 YFSETQ. The CDR3 length is 15 residues. Trimming took off 0 bases at V and 0 bases at J, with 7 bases between the two ends. As DNA, the CDR3 is TGCGCCAGCAGCTTGGCAGCCTACTCCTACAATGAGCAGTTCTTC. Its protein product is CASSLAAYSYNEQFF. The full variable domain, completed using reference TRBV5-1 and TRBJ2-1, is KAGVTQTPRYLIKTRGQQVTLSCSPISGHRSVSWYQQTPGQGLQFLFEYFSETQRNKGNFPGRFSGRQFSNSRSEMNVSTLELGDSALYLCASSLAAYSYNEQFFGPGTRLTVL.